This T cell receptor (beta chain) came from a study of cytotoxic CD8 clonotypes in ibrutinib-treated CLL. Targeted sequencing depth ranged from 1 in 200,000 to 1 in 1 million T cells. The table came from immunoSEQ multiplex PCR; TCRdb's copy has only in-frame clones and leaves some out. The data contain approximately 160,000 clones, roughly 90% of them seen just once; the ten biggest clones take up 3% to 3.5%. PBMCs that had been cryopreserved were the source of 2 to 2.5 micrograms of genomic DNA for TCR beta libraries. This clone was seen only a few times. No antigen is known for it. Study findings and constraints: Upon ibrutinib response clonality rose, and upon progression it fell back toward baseline.

Trimming shortened V by 5 bases and J by 3 bases, and 23 bases separated the two germline ends. CDR3 length: 17 amino acids. Germline V CDR1 and CDR2: SGHNT, YENEEA. The input for sequencing was PBMCs, taken at disease progression, from a patient treated with ibrutinib. This receptor was taken from a human donor with chronic lymphocytic leukemia. The chain combines TRBV11-3 with TRBJ2-7; D may be TRBD1 or TRBD2 (5 bases each). The CDR3 bases are TGTGCCAGCAGCGTCTATTGGGGGTCTGGGGAAGTCTACGAGCAGTACTTC. Its translation is CASSVYWGSGEVYEQYF.